Reported below is one T cell receptor beta chain. Source study methods: Reference gene primer amplification gave nucleated cell count estimates. Assay: immunoSEQ multiplex PCR; the TCRdb copy retains only in-frame clones and omits some. V, J and clone size are taken as reported in that table, and D and trimming were inferred from the DNA itself. In the table there are 55,000 to 70,000 clones, 80% to 90% of which are singletons. Trimming stripped 0 bases from V and 2 bases from J, with 8 bases between. The CDR3 spans 14 residues. CDR1 and CDR2 from the germline V gene are GTSNPN and SVGIG (reference sequence). This sample is drawn from a study of blood T cell repertoires in COVID-19. The overall study: Italy, Spain and the United States were the sources of the convalescent and acute COVID-19 samples.

Input material: peripheral blood. The V call is TRBV30, the J call TRBJ2-1, with D hard to call. This clonotype was sampled from a woman in her 70s with active COVID-19. The CDR3: CAWSVRRTYNEQFF. In DNA form, the CDR3 reads TGTGCCTGGAGTGTGCGTCGAACCTACAATGAGCAGTTCTTC.